This is a list of T cell receptor beta chains from one sample in a study of blood T cell repertoires in COVID-19. Sequencing used immunoSEQ multiplex PCR; TCRdb keeps in-frame clones, though not all of them. The sample consists of over 200,000 clones, 80% to 90% of them appearing once. The sample comprised peripheral blood. The receptors here all came from a middle-aged man with acute or convalescent COVID-19. Each CDR3 is given with its conserved first and last residue. A D gene is named only where the DNA matches it firmly. The size entry is marked missing in some rows and otherwise reads once, few, many or a size class.

J gene | clone size | D gene | V gene | CDR3 protein | CDR3 DNA
TRBJ2-1 | once | . | TRBV11-2 | CASSVQGNEQFF | TGTGCCAGCAGCGTACAGGGCAATGAGCAGTTCTTC
TRBJ2-1 | . | . | TRBV27 | CASSLATSYNEQFF | TGTGCCAGCAGCCTTGCTACCTCCTACAATGAGCAGTTCTTC
TRBJ2-5 | . | . | TRBV5-1 | CASSSEGGETQYF | TGCGCCAGCAGCTCTGAGGGCGGGGAGACCCAGTACTTC
TRBJ2-7 | . | TRBD1 | TRBV6-5 | CASSYDRGSSYEQYF | TGTGCCAGCAGTTACGACAGGGGAAGCTCCTACGAGCAGTACTTC
TRBJ1-2 | . | . | TRBV30 | CAWRLPPKYGYTF | TGTGCCTGGAGATTACCACCTAAGTATGGCTACACCTTC
TRBJ1-4 | . | . | TRBV28 | CASSITGFEKLFF | TGTGCCAGCAGCATAACAGGGTTTGAAAAACTGTTTTTT
TRBJ2-7 | . | . | TRBV20-1 | CSVSGYEQYF | TGCAGCGTCTCGGGGTACGAGCAGTACTTC
TRBJ2-7 | . | . | TRBV21-1 | CASSKGEGRPSQDSYEQYF | TGTGCCAGCAGCAAAGGGGAGGGTCGCCCTTCCCAGGATTCCTACGAGCAGTACTTC
TRBJ1-5 | . | . | TRBV7-2 | CASSYGQRLGQPQHF | TGTGCCAGCAGCTACGGACAGCGATTGGGTCAGCCCCAGCATTTT
TRBJ1-2 | . | TRBD1 | TRBV7-6 | CASSSHPGQGMGGYTF | TGTGCCAGCAGCTCCCATCCGGGACAGGGCATGGGTGGCTACACCTTC
TRBJ1-5 | once | . | TRBV15 | CATSGGGQPQHF | TGTGCCACCAGCGGGGGCGGCCAGCCCCAGCATTTT
TRBJ1-5 | . | TRBD1 | TRBV19 | CASSLQPHRGPQHF | TGTGCCAGTAGTCTCCAACCGCACAGGGGGCCCCAGCATTTT
TRBJ2-2 | few | TRBD1 | TRBV7-3 | CASSNGRTGDGVGELFF | TGTGCCAGCAGCAATGGCCGGACAGGGGATGGGGTCGGGGAGCTGTTTTTT
TRBJ1-5 | . | TRBD1 | TRBV19 | CASSPSTGGRQPQHF | TGTGCCAGTAGTCCCTCGACAGGGGGCAGACAGCCCCAGCATTTT
TRBJ2-2 | . | TRBD2 | TRBV3-1/TRBV3-2 | CASSQTSGVTGELFF | TGTGCCAGCAGCCAGACTAGCGGGGTTACCGGGGAGCTGTTTTTT
TRBJ2-7 | . | . | TRBV28 | CASSLWGAKYEQYF | TGTGCCAGCAGTTTATGGGGGGCCAAGTACGAGCAGTACTTC
TRBJ2-7 | . | TRBD1 | TRBV5-4 | CASSLKYRGDEQYF | TGTGCCAGCAGCTTGAAGTACAGGGGAGACGAGCAGTACTTC